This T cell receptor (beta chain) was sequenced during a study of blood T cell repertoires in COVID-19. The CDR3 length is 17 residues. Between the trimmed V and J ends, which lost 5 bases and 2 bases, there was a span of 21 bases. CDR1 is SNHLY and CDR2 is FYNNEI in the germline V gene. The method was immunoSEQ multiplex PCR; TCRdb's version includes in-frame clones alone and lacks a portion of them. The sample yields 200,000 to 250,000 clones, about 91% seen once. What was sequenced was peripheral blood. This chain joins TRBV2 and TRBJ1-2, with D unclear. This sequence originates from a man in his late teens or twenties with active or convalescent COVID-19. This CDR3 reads CASSSPTLEVRNYGYTF. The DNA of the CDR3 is TGTGCCAGCAGTAGCCCCACCCTAGAAGTACGAAACTATGGCTACACCTTC.